These 14 T cell receptor beta chains originate from one sample sequenced in a study of blood T cells in healthy people across ages. A second PCR of 7 to 11 cycles used a sample-barcoded 5' primer and a J-beta primer mix. TCRdb fed the 5' RACE reads into MiXCR, producing one record per CDR3 protein. The sample yields about 1.8 million distinct CDR3 sequences, around half seen once. The sequencing sample was made of blood. These TCRs come from a woman aged 40-49 years in good health.

V usage is TRBV10-3 and J usage is TRBJ2-7, with D unclear. This CDR3 has 15 amino acids. Per the germline V gene, CDR1 is ENHRY and CDR2 is SYGVKD. Trimming pared 0 bases from V and 7 bases from J, leaving 16 bases between. CDR3 in DNA: TGTGCCATCAGTGAGTCCGCTACCTCTTCACGGGAGCAGTACTTC. This translates into CAISESATSSREQYF.

The chain is built from TRBV10-3 and TRBJ2-3; TRBD2 matches 8 bases. Germline CDR1 ENHRY, CDR2 SYGVKD. The V segment lost 8 bases and the J segment 4 bases; nucleotides outside the gene matches: 11. CDR3 size: 15 residues. DNA of the CDR3: TGTGCCATCGAAAATTACGGGGGGGGGTCAGATACGCAGTATTTT. Encoded protein: CAIENYGGGSDTQYF.

A note on this clonotype: Its ends do not fully match the called genes, so a read error is possible. The rearrangement joins TRBV7-7 to TRBJ2-7; D possibly uses TRBD1 or TRBD2 (5 bases each). The germline CDR1 and CDR2 sequences are SSHAT and FNYEAQ (reference sequence). The CDR3 consists of 13 residues. The CDR3 sequence: CASSLGETYEQNF. For the CDR3, the DNA is TGTGCTAGCAGCTTAGGGGAGACCTACGAGCAGAACTTC.

The V call is TRBV7-2, the J call TRBJ2-5; the match to TRBD2 covers 15 bases. Germline values: CDR1 SGHTA, CDR2 FQGNSA. The CDR3 spans 18 residues. V lost 5 bases to trimming and J lost 5 bases; unmatched junction nucleotides: 12. The CDR3 DNA is TGTGCCAGCAGCCCCGGACTAGCGGGGGGGTGGATCTTGGAGACCCAGTACTTC. It encodes CASSPGLAGGWILETQYF. The full variable domain, with the rest looked up from reference TRBV7-2 and TRBJ2-5, is GAGVSQSPSNKVTEKGKDVELRCDPISGHTALYWYRQSLGQGLEFLIYFQGNSAPDKSGLPSDRFSAERTGGSVSTLTIQRTQQEDSAVYLCASSPGLAGGWILETQYFGPGTRLLVL.

The chain links TRBV3-1 to TRBJ2-7, with TRBD2 matching 10 bases. The J call could be wrong; TRBJ2-5 is a better fit for the DNA end. The CDR3 has 16 residues. The germline CDR1 and CDR2 sequences are LGHDT and YNNKEL (reference sequence). The CDR3 reads CASSLVAGGLKETQYF. The CDR3 coding sequence is TGTGCCAGCAGCCTCGTAGCGGGGGGCCTTAAAGAGACCCAGTACTTC.

The chain has TRBV11-2 and TRBJ2-4; D is unclear. The CDR3 sequence is 13 residues long. CDR1 is SGHAT and CDR2 is FQNNGV in the germline V gene. Trimming removed 6 bases from V and 2 bases from J, with 8 bases in between. The CDR3 region has the DNA TGTGCCAGCAGAAAATTGTCCAAAAACATTCAGTACTTC. Translated, it gives CASRKLSKNIQYF.

This sequence joins TRBV7-2 and TRBJ2-5, with 15 bases fitting TRBD2. CDR3 length: 19 amino acids. The ends lost 2 bases at V and 11 bases at J; junction bases unmatched: 18. Germline CDR1 is SGHTA and CDR2 is FQGNSA. CDR3 region: CASSLRSGTSGGRLHKQYF. CDR3 in DNA: TGTGCCAGCAGCTTACGGTCCGGGACTAGCGGGGGGCGCCTTCATAAGCAGTACTTC.

The CDR3 sequence: CASSPGVSTEAFF. In nucleotides, the CDR3 is TGTGCCAGCAGCCCTGGGGTGTCCACTGAAGCTTTCTTT. The chain is built from TRBV7-9 and TRBJ1-1; D unclear. V was clipped by 5 bases and J by 4 bases, with 11 bases between them. The CDR3 sequence is 13 residues long. CDR1 is SEHNR, CDR2 FQNEAQ, per germline (reference sequence).

This clonotype was seen only a few times. The CDR3 is CASSSRARVGTQYF. The CDR3 coding sequence is TGTGCCAGCAGTTCTCGGGCTAGGGTCGGTACGCAGTATTTT. This chain joins TRBV28 and TRBJ2-3; D is unresolved. Per the germline V gene, CDR1 is MDHEN and CDR2 is SYDVKM. This CDR3 spans 14 amino acids. V was trimmed by 4 bases and J by 8 bases, leaving 16 bases between them.

About this clonotype itself: A read error may explain this, as a much larger clone is one base away. The chain couples TRBV3-1 to TRBJ2-6; unclear D gene. The CDR3 has 13 amino acids. Germline-derived CDR1 and CDR2 are LGHDT and YNNKEL (reference sequence). Trimming shortened V by 7 bases and J by 3 bases, and 7 bases separated the two germline ends. The CDR3 sequence: CASTLFGANVLTF. The CDR3 DNA is TGTGCCAGCACCCTCTTTGGGGCCAACGTCCTGACTTTC. Looking up the rest from reference TRBV3-1 and TRBJ2-6 gives the full variable domain: DTAVSQTPKYLVTQMGNDKSIKCEQNLGHDTMYWYKQDSKKFLKIMFSYNNKELIINETVPNRFSPKSPDKAHLNLHINSLELGDSAVYFCASTLFGANVLTFGAGSRLTVL.

This clonotype appeared a few times. The chain has TRBV28 and TRBJ2-7, with D maybe TRBD2 (5 bases). Germline V CDR1 and CDR2: MDHEN, SYDVKM. Deletions cut 8 bases from V and 4 bases from J, with 18 bases between. The CDR3 covers 14 residues. The CDR3 spells CASLAQEDLYEQYF. The CDR3 region has the DNA TGTGCCAGCTTGGCCCAGGAGGATCTATACGAGCAGTACTTC.

The gene calls are TRBV24-1 and TRBJ2-3; D call uncertain. Per germline, CDR1 KGHDR and CDR2 SFDVKD. Trimming took off 1 base at V and 3 bases at J, with 4 bases between the two ends. The CDR3 covers 13 residues. CDR3 loop: CATSDFETDTQYF. The CDR3 region has the DNA TGTGCCACCAGTGATTTTGAAACAGATACGCAGTATTTT.

This clonotype was picked up a small number of times. This chain connects TRBV27 to TRBJ2-1; TRBD2 matches at 12 bases. V lost 5 bases to trimming and J lost 6 bases; unmatched junction nucleotides: 5. The germline CDR1 and CDR2 sequences are MNHEY and SMNVEV (reference sequence). This CDR3 is 15 amino acids long. The CDR3 spells CASSMTSGGSNEQFF. The CDR3 nucleotides are TGTGCCAGCAGTATGACTAGCGGGGGTTCCAATGAGCAGTTCTTC.

This rearrangement joins TRBV28 to TRBJ2-1, with a tentative D call TRBD1 (5 bases). The CDR3 is 18 residues long. Trimming took off 6 bases at V and 2 bases at J, with 23 bases between the two ends. The germline V gene has CDR1 MDHEN and CDR2 SYDVKM. CDR3 coding DNA: TGTGCCAGCAGGAAGCAACAAGAAGGGGTAATCACCTACAATGAGCAGTTCTTC. Translation: CASRKQQEGVITYNEQFF. The whole variable domain, filled in from reference TRBV28 and TRBJ2-1, reads DVKVTQSSRYLVKRTGEKVFLECVQDMDHENMFWYRQDPGLGLRLIYFSYDVKMKEKGDIPEGYSVSREKKERFSLILESASTNQTSMYLCASRKQQEGVITYNEQFFGPGTRLTVL.